In its sample, the clone carrying this T cell receptor (beta chain) was seen a few times. What it binds is not known. The PCR contained 60 Vbeta and 13 Jbeta primers. Repertoires were generated with immunoSEQ multiplex PCR, while TCRdb's copy carries only in-frame clones and drops some. The sample lists fewer than 120,000 clones, 78% occurring once. The CDR3 extends over 13 amino acids. Germline lookup yields CDR1 SNHLY and CDR2 FYNNEI. Trimming shortened V by 6 bases and J by 5 bases, and 13 bases separated the two germline ends. This entry comes from a study of cytomegalovirus exposure and HLA in healthy donors. Study results and caveats: Associated with HLA alleles at 0.05 false discovery rate in a later analysis were over 15,000 TCR beta sequences. Analysis was performed later, and it showed HLA-associated TCR beta chains to be more clonally expanded than equally common others. Sequencing likely caused a cluster of highly shared sequence variants.

Sequenced sample: PBMCs. This receptor was identified in a woman in her 30s in good health and CMV-seronegative. J is TRBJ1-2 and V is TRBV2; D is uncertain. Here the CDR3 reads CASSPTPVYGYTF. The CDR3 region has the DNA TGTGCCAGCAGCCCCACTCCGGTTTATGGCTACACCTTC. The entire variable domain, with the rest obtained from reference TRBV2 and TRBJ1-2, is as follows: EPEVTQTPSHQVTQMGQEVILRCVPISNHLYFYWYRQILGQKVEFLVSFYNNEISEKSEIFDDQFSVERPDGSNFTLKIRSTKLEDSAMYFCASSPTPVYGYTFGSGTRLTVV.